This TCR beta chain was recovered during a study of T cell repertoires in ileal Crohn's disease. In the study overall: At surgery, under 40% of patients smoked, with median disease duration 7.9 years. About half received postoperative treatment, around 10 with thiopurines and 15 to 20 anti-TNF. Study-level results: High-frequency clones were more common in sorted CD8 than CD4 cells.

Adults with ileal or ileocolonic Crohn's disease and an indication for resection were eligible. Turning to this clone: Its antigen is undetermined.

The germline V gene has CDR1 SNHLY and CDR2 FYNNEI. Trimming pared 7 bases from V and 7 bases from J, leaving 11 bases between. The CDR3 covers 12 residues. Method: immunoSEQ multiplex PCR; TCRdb's copy keeps in-frame clones and lacks some. The sample holds tens of thousands of clones, 80% to 85% seen once. The chain employs TRBV2 and TRBJ2-1; maybe TRBD2 (5 bases). The sequence was obtained from an adult with Crohn's disease. Sequencing input: ileal tissue. CDR3 in amino acids: CASTWGENEQFF. The CDR3 coding sequence is TGTGCCAGCACCTGGGGAGAAAATGAGCAGTTCTTC.